These T cell receptor beta chains were read from a single sample in a study of shared clonotypes between healthy human individuals. Only in-frame clones appear in the TCRdb table, and some are missing; sequencing was by immunoSEQ multiplex PCR. In the table there are some 660,000 clones, approximately 73% of which are singletons. Sequenced material: memory CD4+ T cells sorted from blood. Receptors were obtained from a woman aged 30 to 39 in good health. Both conserved end residues are part of each CDR3. A D gene is named only where the DNA matches it firmly. Part of the rows lack a size; the others show once, few, many or a class for expanded clones.

CDR3	DNA	D	size	V	J
CASSFGTSGGETQYF	TGTGCCAGCAGCTTCGGGACTAGCGGAGGGGAGACCCAGTACTTC	TRBD2	-	TRBV7-9	TRBJ2-5
CASSLRRTDTQYF	TGTGCCAGCAGCTTAAGGCGGACAGATACGCAGTATTTT	-	once	TRBV7-8	TRBJ2-3
CASSVTRTGGLQYF	TGTGCCAGTAGTGTCACCCGGACAGGGGGCCTGCAGTACTTC	TRBD1	-	TRBV19	TRBJ2-7
CASSLLSGRAGELFF	TGCGCCAGCAGCTTGTTAAGCGGGAGGGCCGGGGAGCTGTTTTTT	TRBD2	-	TRBV5-1	TRBJ2-2
CASRSEANTGELFF	TGTGCCAGTAGGTCAGAGGCGAACACCGGGGAGCTGTTTTTT	-	-	TRBV19	TRBJ2-2
CASTRRYGYEKLFF	TGTGCCAGCACCCGTAGGTACGGGTATGAAAAACTGTTTTTT	-	many	TRBV21-1	TRBJ1-4
CATTPQGRGSNEKLFF	TGTGCCACCACCCCGCAGGGACGGGGAAGTAATGAAAAACTGTTTTTT	-	-	TRBV15	TRBJ1-4
CATQTPREAFF	TGTGCCACCCAGACCCCGCGGGAAGCTTTCTTT	-	-	TRBV28	TRBJ1-1
CASSSGTGGDEQYF	TGTGCCAGCAGCTCCGGGACAGGGGGCGACGAGCAGTACTTC	TRBD1	-	TRBV7-3	TRBJ2-7
CASSAVGLANNEQFF	TGTGCCAGTAGTGCAGTAGGGCTAGCTAACAATGAGCAGTTCTTC	-	-	TRBV19	TRBJ2-1
CASSRTGNSYEQYF	TGTGCCAGCAGCCGGACGGGAAACTCCTACGAGCAGTACTTC	-	-	TRBV28	TRBJ2-7
CASSRNRDRAYEQYF	TGTGCCAGCAGTCGAAACCGGGACAGGGCTTACGAGCAGTACTTC	TRBD1	-	TRBV6-5	TRBJ2-7
CATSTAGFGDSPLHF	TGTGCCACCAGCACAGCCGGGTTTGGGGATTCACCCCTCCACTTT	-	-	TRBV15	TRBJ1-6
CASSLGLAGEGGELFF	TGTGCCAGCAGCTTGGGGCTAGCGGGAGAGGGCGGGGAGCTGTTTTTT	TRBD2	few	TRBV5-4	TRBJ2-2
CASRLTSTDTQYF	TGCGCCAGCAGGCTTACTAGCACAGATACGCAGTATTTT	-	many	TRBV10-2	TRBJ2-3